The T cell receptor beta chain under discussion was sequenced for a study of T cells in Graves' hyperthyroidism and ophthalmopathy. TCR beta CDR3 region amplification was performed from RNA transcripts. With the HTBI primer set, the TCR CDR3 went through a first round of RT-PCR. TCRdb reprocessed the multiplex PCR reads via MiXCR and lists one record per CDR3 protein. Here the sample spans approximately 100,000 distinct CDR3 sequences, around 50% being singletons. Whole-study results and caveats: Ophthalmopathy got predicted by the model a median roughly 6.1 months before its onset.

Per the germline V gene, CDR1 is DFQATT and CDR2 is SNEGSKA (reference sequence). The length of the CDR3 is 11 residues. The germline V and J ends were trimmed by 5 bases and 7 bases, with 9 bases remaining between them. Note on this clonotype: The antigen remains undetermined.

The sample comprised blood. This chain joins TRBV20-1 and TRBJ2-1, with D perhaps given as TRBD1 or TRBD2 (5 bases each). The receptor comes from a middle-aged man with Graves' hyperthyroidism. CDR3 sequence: CSASRGNEQFF. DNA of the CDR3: TGCAGTGCTTCGAGGGGAAATGAGCAGTTCTTC.